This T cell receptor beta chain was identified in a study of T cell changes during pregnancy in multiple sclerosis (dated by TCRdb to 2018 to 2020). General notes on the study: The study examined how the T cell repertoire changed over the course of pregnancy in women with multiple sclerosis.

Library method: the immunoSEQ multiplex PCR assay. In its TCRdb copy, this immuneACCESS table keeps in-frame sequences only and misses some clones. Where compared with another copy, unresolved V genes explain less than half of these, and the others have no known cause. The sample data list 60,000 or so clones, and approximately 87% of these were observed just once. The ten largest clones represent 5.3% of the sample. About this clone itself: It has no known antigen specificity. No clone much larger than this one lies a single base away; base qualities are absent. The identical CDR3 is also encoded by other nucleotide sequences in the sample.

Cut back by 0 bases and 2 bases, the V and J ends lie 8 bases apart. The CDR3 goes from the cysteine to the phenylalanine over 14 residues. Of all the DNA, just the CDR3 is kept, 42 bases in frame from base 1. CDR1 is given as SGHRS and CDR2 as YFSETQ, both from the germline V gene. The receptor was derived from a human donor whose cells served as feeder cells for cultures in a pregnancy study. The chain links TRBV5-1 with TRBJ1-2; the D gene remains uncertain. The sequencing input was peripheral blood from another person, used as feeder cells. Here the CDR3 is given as CASSLDSPNYGYTF. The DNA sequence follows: TGCGCCAGCAGCTTGGACAGCCCAAACTATGGCTACACCTTC. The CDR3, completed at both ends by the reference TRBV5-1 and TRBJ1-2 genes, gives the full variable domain KAGVTQTPRYLIKTRGQQVTLSCSPISGHRSVSWYQQTPGQGLQFLFEYFSETQRNKGNFPGRFSGRQFSNSRSEMNVSTLELGDSALYLCASSLDSPNYGYTFGSGTRLTVV.